This T cell receptor (beta chain) was sequenced in a study of beta chain features in type 1 diabetes. Whole-study results and caveats: Moderate yet significant TCRB CDR3 shortening was seen in Type 1 diabetes patients in all four CD4+ subsets. VDJ junctions in type 1 diabetes patients carried more deletions and fewer insertions.

In germline, CDR1 is SGHRS, CDR2 YFSETQ. The CDR3 runs to 15 residues. The entirety of the isolated RNA underwent reverse transcription, so expressed TCRB transcripts were sequenced. Clones were read by immunoSEQ multiplex PCR, and TCRdb kept only the in-frame ones, dropping some. The table records tens of thousands of clones, roughly 30% of them present only once. There was one heparinised blood draw per donor, averaging roughly 120 mL. Sorting based on CD45RO/CCR7/CD25/CD127/CD95/CD27 separated CD4+ naive, central memory, regulatory and stem cell-like memory cells. A remark on this clone: As yet, its antigen is unknown. At one boundary the junction diverges from the germline segment, which might be a read error.

The receptor was derived from a woman younger than 35 in good health. The source material was stem cell memory CD4+ T cells from blood. This rearrangement joins TRBV5-1 to TRBJ2-3; TRBD1 matches at 9 bases. CDR3 DNA: TGCGCCAACAGCCGGGGACAGGGAGGCGCAGATACGCAGTATTTT. This translates into CANSRGQGGADTQYF.